This T cell receptor beta chain was obtained from a study of blood T cell repertoires in COVID-19. At the level of the study: Each recovered donor of Cohort 3 presented with two negative PCRs, clearance, or symptom resolution. Italy, Spain and the United States were the sources of the convalescent and acute COVID-19 samples. T cells, B-cell-depleted T cells, or PBMCs supplied cDNA or gDNA.

Germline V CDR1 and CDR2: SEHNR, FQNEAQ (reference sequence). The junction had 4 bases not matched to a gene; V was cut back by 5 bases and J by 3 bases. The CDR3 length is 16 residues. Only in-frame clones appear in the TCRdb table, and some are missing; sequencing was by immunoSEQ multiplex PCR. This sample has under 150,000 clones, with approximately 80% found just once. V is TRBV7-9 and J is TRBJ2-2, with TRBD2 matching 12 bases. Sequenced input: PBMCs or T cells enriched from blood (not recorded which). The clonotype comes from a man in his forties or fifties in a cohort exposed to, infected with or recovered from COVID-19 (not recorded which). The CDR3 spells CASSPTSGGDTGELFF. For the CDR3, the DNA is TGTGCCAGCAGCCCGACTAGCGGGGGCGACACCGGGGAGCTGTTTTTT.